In its sample, the clone carrying this TCR beta chain was seen many times. What it binds is unknown. The data were obtained in a study of molecular identifiers for immune sequencing clone quantification. TCRdb reprocessed the PCR reads via MiXCR and lists one record per CDR3 protein. The repertoire holds about 40,000 distinct CDR3 sequences, with less than 20% as singletons. Findings of the study overall: Underestimated sizes of highly expanded clones could result from identical TCR molecules that share a barcode.

The receptor was isolated from a human donor in good health. Some libraries in this study had Jurkat cell RNA spiked in. Input material: naive CD8+ T cells from blood, with Jurkat cell RNA spiked in. Subset reported: FACS-sorted CD8+CD4-CCR7+CD45RA+ naive T cells.

CDR3 DNA: TGCGCCAGCAGCCCGGCTCAGGGGGCGCAGGGCTACAATGAGCAGTTCTTC. Amino acid sequence: CASSPAQGAQGYNEQFF. This chain joins TRBV4-1 and TRBJ2-1, with TRBD1 matching over 8 bases. This CDR3 is 17 amino acids long. From germline, CDR1 is MGHRA and CDR2 YSYEKL. V dropped 4 bases and J dropped 3; count of bases not matched to a gene: 11.